The sample holds a few counts of the clone carrying this T cell receptor (beta chain). The source of the sample is a study of T cells in Graves' hyperthyroidism and ophthalmopathy. It was RNA transcripts that yielded the amplified TCR beta CDR3 regions. The TCR CDR3 first-round RT-PCR relied on the HTBI primer set. TCRdb analysed the multiplex PCR reads with MiXCR anew, one entry per CDR3 protein. This table has hundreds of thousands of distinct CDR3 sequences, 14% to 15% appearing once. The CDR3 is 16 residues long. V lost 2 bases and J 0 bases, leaving 11 bases between the germline ends. Germline values: CDR1 SGHAT, CDR2 FQDESV (reference sequence).

This sequence was found in a woman aged 40 to 50 with Graves' ophthalmopathy. The sample consisted of blood. This sequence joins TRBV11-1 and TRBJ1-5; D gene uncertain. CDR3 loop: CASSLRGQISNQPQHF. The CDR3 bases are TGTGCCAGCAGCTTACGAGGCCAGATTAGCAATCAGCCCCAGCATTTT.